This T cell receptor beta chain was recovered during a study of identical twins. This CDR3 is built from 15 residues. The V and J ends lost 3 bases and 8 bases, in that order; junction bases with no gene match: 10. CDR1 and CDR2 (germline): DFQATT, SNEGSKA (reference sequence). Notes on the study in general: Twin sharing of out-of-frame TCR alpha was underestimated by models in monozygotic pairs. The study based its conclusions on cross-sectional statistical analysis and did not follow the same donors.

For this clonotype: Its antigen is unidentified.

TCRdb used MiXCR to reprocess the 5' RACE reads, holding one entry per CDR3 protein. The sample yields more than 600,000 distinct CDR3 sequences, roughly 18% seen once. This sample also belongs to another study, concerning T cells expressing NK-cell markers. In that study: In sorted CD3+CD56+NKG2C+, CD3+CD56+NKG2C- and CD3+CD56-NKG2C+ T cells, TCR beta repertoires were obtained.

The clonotype comes from a woman between 18 and 30 years old in good health. Sequencing input: PBMCs. The rearrangement uses TRBV20-1 and TRBJ2-1; TRBD2 matches at 10 bases. DNA for the CDR3: TGCAGTGCTAGGTCTAGCGGGGGCTCCTTCCATGAGCAGTTCTTC. It translates to CSARSSGGSFHEQFF.